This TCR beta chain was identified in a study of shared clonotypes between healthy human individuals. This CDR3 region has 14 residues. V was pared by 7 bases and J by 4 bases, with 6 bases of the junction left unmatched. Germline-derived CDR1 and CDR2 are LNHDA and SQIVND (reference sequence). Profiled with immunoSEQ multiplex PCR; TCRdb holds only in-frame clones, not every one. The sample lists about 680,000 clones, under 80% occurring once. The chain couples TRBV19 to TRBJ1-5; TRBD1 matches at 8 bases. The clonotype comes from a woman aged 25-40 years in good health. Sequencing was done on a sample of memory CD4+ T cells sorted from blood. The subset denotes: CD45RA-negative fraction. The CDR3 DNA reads TGTGCCAGTAATCCGGGACAGGTTAATCAGCCCCAGCATTTT. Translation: CASNPGQVNQPQHF.